This T cell receptor (beta chain) was recorded in a study of cytomegalovirus exposure and HLA in healthy donors. The PCR made use of 60 Vbeta and 13 Jbeta primers. TCRdb's copy holds only in-frame clones and misses some; the assay was immunoSEQ multiplex PCR. The sample carries some 130,000 clones, approximately 77% recorded once. Notes on this clone: As yet, its antigen is unknown.

CDR3 length equals 17 residues. V gave up 4 bases and J gave up 5 bases, with 20 bases separating them. CDR1 is MDHEN and CDR2 is SYDVKM in the germline V gene. Findings and limits, study-wide: Analyses of presence and absence presupposed an approximately uniform sequencing depth across donors. TCR beta chains associated with HLA were, in a later analysis, more clonally expanded than equally common others. The study dropped some indistinguishable V segments, TRBV6-2 and TRBV6-3 among them. Later on, an analysis tied around 17,000 TCR beta sequences to HLA alleles at 0.05 false discovery rate.

Sequences were obtained from PBMCs. This TCR derives from a man aged 25-45 years in good health and CMV-seronegative. The V gene is TRBV28, the J gene TRBJ2-2; D uncertain. The CDR3 loop reads CASSSFAAEVMTGELFF. The CDR3 DNA follows: TGTGCCAGCAGTTCCTTTGCCGCCGAGGTGATGACCGGGGAGCTGTTTTTT.